This T cell receptor (beta chain) was retrieved from a study of monozygotic twins with inflammatory bowel disease. Points on this clonotype: Antigen unknown.

From the 5' RACE reads, TCRdb lists one entry per CDR3 protein and no DNA. The sample is made up of more than 350,000 distinct CDR3 sequences, and the top ten hold 2% to 2.5% of it. Germline values: CDR1 SGHRS, CDR2 YFSETQ. CDR3 length equals 15 residues. Whole-study results and caveats: No difference in repertoire similarity was seen between concordant and discordant twins, possibly because power was limited. IBD patients exhibited fewer clonotypes shared with other individuals than healthy twins, particularly with disease activity. Healthy co-twins, by inverse Simpson, had higher TCRbeta diversity than their siblings with IBD.

Sequencing was done on a sample of blood. The chain uses TRBV5-1 and TRBJ2-1; TCRdb outputs TRBD1, but without DNA this stays unchecked. This clonotype was sampled from a human donor with ulcerative colitis or Crohn's disease, or a healthy co-twin of an affected twin (not recorded which). The CDR3 loop reads CASSSPGQGNNEQFF.